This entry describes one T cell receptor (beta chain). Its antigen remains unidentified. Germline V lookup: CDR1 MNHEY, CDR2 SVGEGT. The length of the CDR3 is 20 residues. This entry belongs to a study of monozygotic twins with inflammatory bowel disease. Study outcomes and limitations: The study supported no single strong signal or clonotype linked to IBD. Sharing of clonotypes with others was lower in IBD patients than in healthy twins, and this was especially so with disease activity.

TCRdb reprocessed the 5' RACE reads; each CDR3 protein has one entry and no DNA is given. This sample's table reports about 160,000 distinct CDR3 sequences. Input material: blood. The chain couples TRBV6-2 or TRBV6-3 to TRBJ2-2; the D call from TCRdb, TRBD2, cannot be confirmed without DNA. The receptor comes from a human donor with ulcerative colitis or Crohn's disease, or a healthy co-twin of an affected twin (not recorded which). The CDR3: CASSLGFLGSGSQKAGELFF.